This T cell receptor (beta chain) emerged from a study of identical twins. Notes on the study in general: Surplus twin overlap in beta out-of-frame sequences was less pronounced. Twin sharing of out-of-frame TCR alpha was underestimated by models in monozygotic pairs.

Concerning this clonotype: The antigen is unknown. A junction boundary mismatches the germline segment, possibly from a read error.

Healthy Caucasians supplied all donations. Addition of a universal primer site occurred through template switching, and cDNA carried unique molecular identifiers. TCRdb used MiXCR to reprocess the 5' RACE reads, holding one entry per CDR3 protein. This sample carries 1.5 million or so distinct CDR3 sequences, around 29% of them seen once, and the ten largest clones take less than 0.35%. This receptor was identified in a newborn girl in good health. Sequenced input: cord blood.

CDR3 nucleotides: TGTGCCAGCAGTTCAGGGACAGGGTCCTATGGGGAGCGGTTTTTT. It codes for CASSSGTGSYGERFF. The chain is built from TRBV28 and TRBJ2-2; 9 positions match TRBD1. Germline values: CDR1 MDHEN, CDR2 SYDVKM. CDR3 size: 15 residues.